These 27 T cell receptor beta chains originate from one sample sequenced in a study of cytomegalovirus exposure and HLA in healthy donors. The PCR contained 60 Vbeta and 13 Jbeta primers. Data came from immunoSEQ multiplex PCR; TCRdb stores just in-frame clones and leaves some out. The data show about 130,000 clones, with nearly 85% seen just once and over 1% held by the top ten. Material for sequencing was PBMCs. The receptors derive from a boy aged 5-17 years in good health and CMV-seronegative.

V is TRBV4-1 and J is TRBJ2-2; TRBD2 matches at 14 bases. V was pared by 1 base and J by 5 bases, with 9 bases of the junction left unmatched. Germline V gives CDR1 MGHRA, CDR2 YSYEKL. The CDR3 spans 19 residues. This chain's CDR3 is CASSQGYGTSGSRTGELFF. The DNA for the CDR3 is TGCGCCAGCAGCCAAGGCTACGGGACTAGCGGGAGTCGGACCGGGGAGCTGTTTTTT.

A remark on this clone: One junction end does not reproduce the germline sequence, and a read error may be involved. The rearrangement joins TRBV14 to TRBJ2-6; weak D call: TRBD1 (5 bases). The V gene's germline CDR1 is SGHDN and CDR2 FVKESK. The CDR3 sequence is 15 residues long. CDR3 region: CASSERLAGANALTF. CDR3 DNA: TGTGCCAGCAGCGAGAGGCTGGCTGGGGCCAACGCCCTGACTTTC.

The chain joins TRBV6-1 to TRBJ2-2; TRBD1 matches 8 bases. Unmatched junction bases numbered 5, after V lost 1 base and J lost 1 base. This CDR3 contains 17 residues. The germline V gene encodes CDR1 MNHNS and CDR2 SASEGT. The chain's CDR3 is CASSEVGQGGNTGELFF. CDR3 nucleotide sequence: TGTGCCAGCAGTGAAGTAGGACAGGGAGGGAACACCGGGGAGCTGTTTTTT.

The V call is TRBV4-2, the J call TRBJ1-4; 11 positions match TRBD1. This CDR3 is 21 amino acids long. V lost 0 bases and J lost 0; bases outside the gene matches: 12. Germline CDR1 LGHNA, CDR2 YNFKEQ. The CDR3 is CASSQDRDVPGQGATNEKLFF. CDR3 DNA: TGTGCCAGCAGCCAAGATAGGGATGTACCGGGACAGGGGGCAACTAATGAAAAACTGTTTTTT.

The chain is built from TRBV7-9 and TRBJ1-1; possible D gene TRBD1, 6 bases. This CDR3 spans 15 amino acids. The V end lost 4 bases, the J end lost 0 bases, and 12 bases lay between the germline ends. The germline CDR1 and CDR2 sequences are SEHNR and FQNEAQ (reference sequence). This chain's CDR3 is CASSYPRTVNTEAFF. In DNA form, the CDR3 reads TGTGCCAGCAGCTACCCCCGGACAGTGAACACTGAAGCTTTCTTT. Filled out from reference TRBV7-9 and TRBJ1-1, the complete variable domain reads DTGVSQNPRHKITKRGQNVTFRCDPISEHNRLYWYRQTLGQGPEFLTYFQNEAQLEKSRLLSDRFSAERPKGSFSTLEIQRTEQGDSAMYLCASSYPRTVNTEAFFGQGTRLTVV.

V gene TRBV7-6 combines with J gene TRBJ2-3, with D unclear. Between the trimmed V and J ends, which lost 4 bases and 0 bases, there was a span of 2 bases. Per the germline V gene, CDR1 is SGHVS and CDR2 is FNYEAQ. This CDR3 spans 12 amino acids. This chain's CDR3 is CASSSSTDTQYF. DNA for the CDR3: TGTGCCAGCAGCTCAAGCACAGATACGCAGTATTTT.

V and J are TRBV30 and TRBJ1-1; 8 bases are a match to TRBD1. Looked up from germline, CDR1 is GTSNPN and CDR2 is SVGIG (reference sequence). This CDR3 spans 13 amino acids. The junction had 4 bases not matched to a gene; V was cut back by 2 bases and J by 5 bases. The CDR3 here is CAWSRTGRTEAFF. In DNA, the CDR3 is TGTGCCTGGAGTCGGACAGGGAGGACTGAAGCTTTCTTT.

The chain has TRBV6-5 and TRBJ2-1; 8 positions match TRBD2. Trimming cost V 5 bases and J 14 bases; bases outside gene matches: 5. Germline V gene sequence: CDR1 MNHEY, CDR2 SVGAGI. CDR3 length: 11 amino acids. CDR3 DNA: TGTGCCAGCAGTGAGGGACTAGAAAAGTTCTTC. As protein: CASSEGLEKFF.

The rearrangement joins TRBV4-1 to TRBJ2-3, with TRBD2 as a possible D gene (5 bases). The length of the CDR3 is 13 residues. Trimming removed 4 bases at V and 5 bases at J, with 10 bases between. Germline V gene data show CDR1 as MGHRA and CDR2 as YSYEKL. The CDR3, as DNA: TGCGCCAGCAGCCCCCAAGGGAGAGATACGCAGTATTTT. This sequence encodes CASSPQGRDTQYF.

CDR3 protein: CAWSHRGQGANYGYTF. CDR3 DNA: TGTGCCTGGAGCCACCGGGGACAGGGGGCTAACTATGGCTACACCTTC. The rearrangement links TRBV30 to TRBJ1-2, with TRBD1 matching 11 bases. The CDR3 has 16 residues. Germline V gene data show CDR1 as GTSNPN and CDR2 as SVGIG (reference sequence). J was trimmed by 0 bases and V by 3 bases; bases with no gene match: 6.

The chain recombines TRBV5-6 with TRBJ1-2; D might be TRBD1 (5 bases). Trimming shortened V by 0 bases and J by 8 bases, and 8 bases separated the two germline ends. The CDR3 is 12 residues long. CDR1 SGHDT and CDR2 YYEEEE come from the germline V gene. CDR3 DNA: TGTGCCAGCAGCTTGGCAGGGCGAGGCTACACCTTC. This encodes CASSLAGRGYTF.

The chain employs TRBV4-1 and TRBJ2-7; the D gene is possibly TRBD2 (6 bases). Germline V gene data show CDR1 as MGHRA and CDR2 as YSYEKL. V gave up 0 bases and J gave up 6 bases, with 15 bases separating them. The CDR3 is 15 residues long. The CDR3 region has the DNA TGCGCCAGCAGCCAAGAGCCAAGCGGGTCCGCCGAGCAGTACTTC. It is translated as CASSQEPSGSAEQYF.

The chain has TRBV6-5 and TRBJ1-1; tentative D call: TRBD1 (5 bases). V was trimmed by 0 bases and J by 1 base, leaving 12 bases between them. The CDR3 extends over 16 amino acids. Germline loops: CDR1 MNHEY, CDR2 SVGAGI. The CDR3 protein is CASSYSIGAANTEAFF. The CDR3 DNA follows: TGTGCCAGCAGTTACTCGATTGGGGCCGCGAACACTGAAGCTTTCTTT.

In its sample, this clone was seen a few times. V usage is TRBV6-1 and J usage is TRBJ2-7, with 7 bases lining up with TRBD2. The J segment lost 5 bases and the V segment lost 2 bases, leaving 6 bases of the junction unmatched. Germline V gene sequence: CDR1 MNHNS, CDR2 SASEGT. The CDR3 totals 14 residues. The CDR3 nucleotides read TGTGCCAGCAGTGAATGGGGGGGGTCGAACGAGCAGTACTTC. It translates to CASSEWGGSNEQYF.

The chain combines TRBV7-6 with TRBJ1-1; 7 bases match TRBD1. V trimming: 5 bases; J trimming: 1 base; junction bases outside the gene matches: 7. Germline-derived CDR1 and CDR2 are SGHVS and FNYEAQ. This CDR3 has 15 amino acids. The CDR3 spells CASSAGTDGNTEAFF. The CDR3 region has the DNA TGTGCCAGCAGCGCGGGGACAGATGGGAACACTGAAGCTTTCTTT.

The chain couples TRBV7-2 to TRBJ1-3, with 10 bases fitting TRBD1. CDR1 and CDR2 (germline): SGHTA, FQGNSA. CDR3 length: 17 residues. Trimming removed 0 bases from V and 1 base from J; junction bases left unmatched: 3. The CDR3 coding sequence is TGTGCCAGCAGCTTAGCGAGGACAGGGGGTTCTGGAAACACCATATATTTT. It is translated as CASSLARTGGSGNTIYF.

The genes are TRBV6-6 and TRBJ1-5, with D possibly TRBD1 on 5 matching bases. Trimming removed 0 bases at V and 5 bases at J, with 11 bases between. The CDR3 consists of 15 residues. The V gene's germline CDR1 is MNHNY and CDR2 SVGAGI (reference sequence). The CDR3 reads CASSYSRSGHQPQHF. In nucleotides, the CDR3 is TGTGCCAGCAGTTACTCGAGGTCAGGGCATCAGCCCCAGCATTTT.

The chain is built from TRBV9 and TRBJ1-3, with 7 bases matching TRBD1. Germline CDR1 and CDR2: SGDLS and YYNGEE. Losses at the gene ends were 4 bases for V and 2 bases for J; bases not matched to a gene: 6. The CDR3 spans 15 residues. The CDR3, as DNA: TGTGCCAGCAGCAAGACAGGGTACGCTGGAAACACCATATATTTT. Its translation is CASSKTGYAGNTIYF.

This rearrangement joins TRBV27 to TRBJ2-7; 8 nucleotides match TRBD2. The CDR3 extends over 14 amino acids. The trim removed 2 bases at V and 5 bases at J, leaving 5 bases unmatched. CDR1 MNHEY and CDR2 SMNVEV come from the germline V gene (reference sequence). The CDR3 here is CASSLRGLEHEQYF. The CDR3 DNA sequence: TGTGCCAGCAGTTTAAGGGGACTAGAGCACGAGCAGTACTTC.

The J gene is TRBJ1-1, the V gene TRBV29-1; TRBD1 matches at 12 bases. The CDR3 contains 16 residues. Germline loops: CDR1 SQVTM, CDR2 ANQGSEA. With 6 bases clipped from V and 0 bases from J, the junction kept 8 bases outside the gene matches. CDR3 coding DNA: TGCAGCGTCGGCGGGACAGGGGGCAATATGAACACTGAAGCTTTCTTT. The encoded protein is CSVGGTGGNMNTEAFF.

The chain joins TRBV29-1 to TRBJ2-3, with D maybe TRBD1 (6 bases). The CDR3 consists of 14 residues. V lost 5 bases, J lost 5 bases, and 17 bases lay in between. Looked up from germline, CDR1 is SQVTM and CDR2 is ANQGSEA. In DNA form, the CDR3 reads TGCAGCGTTTGGACTCAAGTAGGGGGAGATACGCAGTATTTT. Protein: CSVWTQVGGDTQYF.

The chain uses TRBV6-5 and TRBJ2-5; D gene ambiguous. The CDR3 is made up of 15 amino acids. Germline lookup yields CDR1 MNHEY and CDR2 SVGAGI. Between the trimmed V and J ends, which lost 5 bases and 0 bases, there was a span of 13 bases. CDR3 coding DNA: TGTGCCAGCAGTCCTCTAACCCTCGACCAAGAGACCCAGTACTTC. Translating gives CASSPLTLDQETQYF.

J is TRBJ2-5 and V is TRBV11-1; 7 bases are shared with TRBD1. Trimming at V came to 4 bases and at J to 5 bases, leaving 13 bases not matched to a gene. The CDR3 totals 16 residues. CDR1 and CDR2 from the germline V gene are SGHAT and FQDESV (reference sequence). The chain's CDR3 is CASSSPTGVERETQYF. CDR3 sequence (DNA): TGTGCCAGCAGCTCCCCAACAGGGGTTGAAAGGGAGACCCAGTACTTC.

The chain uses TRBV5-4 and TRBJ2-7; 8 nucleotides align to TRBD2. The germline V gene has CDR1 SGHNT and CDR2 YYREEE (reference sequence). This CDR3 is 14 amino acids long. Losses at the gene ends were 2 bases for V and 7 bases for J; bases not matched to a gene: 8. The CDR3 sequence is CASSFVGTRGEQYF. DNA for the CDR3: TGTGCCAGCAGCTTCGTTGGGACTAGAGGGGAGCAGTACTTC.

The chain combines TRBV27 with TRBJ1-1; 7 nucleotides agree with TRBD1. Germline V gives CDR1 MNHEY, CDR2 SMNVEV (reference sequence). The CDR3 has 13 residues. V was pared by 5 bases and J by 8 bases, with 8 bases of the junction left unmatched. The CDR3 protein is CASSPLGTAEAFF. The CDR3 DNA sequence: TGTGCCAGCAGTCCTTTAGGGACAGCCGAAGCTTTCTTT.

The chain combines TRBV4-3 with TRBJ2-2, with 9 bases matching TRBD1. This CDR3 contains 16 residues. Trimming removed 3 bases from V and 4 bases from J; junction bases left unmatched: 6. Germline V gene lookup returns CDR1 LGHNA and CDR2 YSLEER. In nucleotides, the CDR3 is TGCGCCAGCAGCCATGAGGACAGGGGTGGCACCGGGGAGCTGTTTTTT. Amino acid sequence: CASSHEDRGGTGELFF.

V is TRBV30 and J is TRBJ2-2; TRBD1 might be the D (5 bases). Germline CDR1 is GTSNPN and CDR2 is SVGIG (reference sequence). The CDR3 runs 14 residues. With 4 bases removed from V and 3 bases from J, the gap between germline ends came to 12 bases. CDR3 nucleotides: TGTGCCTGGACCAGGGATAGGGACACCGGGGAGCTGTTTTTT. Translating it yields CAWTRDRDTGELFF.